These 15 T cell receptor beta chains were all obtained from the same sample, sequenced in a study of T-cell reconstitution after alpha-beta-depleted transplantation in children. During its preparation, the TCRbeta library received unique molecular identifiers. Each CDR3 protein gets one entry after TCRdb re-called the PCR reads with MiXCR. The data show 97,000 or so distinct CDR3 sequences, about 8% seen once. The sample in question was PBMCs, obtained before TCRalphabeta/CD19-depleted stem cell transplant. These receptor sequences come from a boy aged 2-9 years with acute lymphoblastic leukemia, due to receive a stem cell transplant.

This clonotype was seen only a few times. The gene calls are TRBV5-1 and TRBJ2-2, with D unresolved. Germline V gene data show CDR1 as SGHRS and CDR2 as YFSETQ. The length of the CDR3 is 13 residues. Trimming took 7 bases from V and 9 from J, leaving 16 bases between them. The CDR3, as DNA: TGCGCCAGCGGAACGGCCAGAACCCGGGAGCTGTTTTTT. Protein product: CASGTARTRELFF.

This clonotype was observed many times. The V call is TRBV5-1, the J call TRBJ2-3; D call uncertain. The CDR3 runs to 14 residues. V was shortened by 0 bases and J by 4 bases, with 9 bases between the two germline ends. Germline V gene sequence: CDR1 SGHRS, CDR2 YFSETQ. The CDR3 loop is CASSLGRISDTQYF. The CDR3 coding sequence is TGCGCCAGCAGCTTGGGACGTATTTCAGATACGCAGTATTTT.

This clonotype was found a few times. The rearrangement uses TRBV27 and TRBJ2-5, with 9 bases aligning to TRBD1. The CDR3 is made up of 15 amino acids. Trimming took 5 bases from V and 4 from J; bases not matched to a gene: 8. The germline V gene has CDR1 MNHEY and CDR2 SMNVEV (reference sequence). The DNA of the CDR3 is TGTGCCAGCAGTCTCGGGACAGGGTTGGGAGAGACCCAGTACTTC. Protein sequence: CASSLGTGLGETQYF.

This clonotype showed up many times. The chain has TRBV10-3 and TRBJ1-3; the D gene is possibly TRBD1 (6 bases). The CDR3 covers 15 residues. Trimming shortened V by 7 bases and J by 0 bases, and 13 bases separated the two germline ends. Germline V gives CDR1 ENHRY, CDR2 SYGVKD. CDR3 DNA sequence: TGTGCCATCAACCCAGGGGTGTTCTCTGGAAACACCATATATTTT. Its translation is CAINPGVFSGNTIYF.

This clonotype was counted at least ten times. The chain is built from TRBV27 and TRBJ1-4; D not resolved. Germline V CDR1 and CDR2: MNHEY, SMNVEV (reference sequence). The CDR3 has 13 residues. Trimming removed 2 bases at V and 14 bases at J, with 15 bases between. CDR3 sequence (DNA): TGTGCCAGCAGTTTAAATCCGGGCCAAGGGCTGTTTTTT. Protein product: CASSLNPGQGLFF.

This clonotype has ten or more counts. J is TRBJ2-3 and V is TRBV5-1; TRBD2 agrees at 15 bases. The junction had 5 bases not matched to a gene; V was cut back by 4 bases and J by 2 bases. Germline CDR1 and CDR2: SGHRS and YFSETQ. This CDR3 spans 17 amino acids. The CDR3 loop is CASSRTSGGALTDTQYF. CDR3 in DNA: TGCGCCAGCAGCCGGACTAGCGGGGGGGCGCTCACAGATACGCAGTATTTT.

This clonotype was detected many times. The chain's CDR3 is CASSFFGTSGGAYEQYF. CDR3 in DNA: TGTGCCAGCAGCTTCTTCGGGACTAGCGGGGGGGCCTACGAGCAGTACTTC. This chain uses TRBV11-2 with TRBJ2-7, with TRBD2 matching 16 bases. CDR3 length equals 17 residues. Germline V lookup: CDR1 SGHAT, CDR2 FQNNGV. The ends lost 3 bases at V and 2 bases at J; junction bases unmatched: 4.

This clonotype was found a few times. This rearrangement joins TRBV20-1 to TRBJ1-3, with D tentatively TRBD1 (5 bases). Germline V gene sequence: CDR1 DFQATT, CDR2 SNEGSKA (reference sequence). This CDR3 is 16 amino acids long. Trimming removed 6 bases from V and 0 bases from J, with 18 bases in between. CDR3 sequence reads: CSAALGVGVSGNTIYF. CDR3 bases: TGCAGTGCCGCCTTGGGGGTGGGTGTCTCTGGAAACACCATATATTTT.

The chain combines TRBV19 with TRBJ2-2, with D uncertain. The CDR3 has 13 amino acids. Germline V gene data show CDR1 as LNHDA and CDR2 as SQIVND (reference sequence). Trimming stripped 5 bases from V and 2 bases from J, with 6 bases between. The CDR3 here is CASSPYNTGELFF. CDR3 sequence (DNA): TGTGCCAGTAGTCCGTACAACACCGGGGAGCTGTTTTTT. Looking up the rest from reference TRBV19 and TRBJ2-2 gives the full variable domain: DGGITQSPKYLFRKEGQNVTLSCEQNLNHDAMYWYRQDPGQGLRLIYYSQIVNDFQKGDIAEGYSVSREKKESFPLTVTSAQKNPTAFYLCASSPYNTGELFFGEGSRLTVL.

The CDR3 loop is CASSIGRQGSTDTQYF. The CDR3 nucleotides are TGTGCCAGTAGTATAGGGCGACAGGGAAGCACAGATACGCAGTATTTT. The rearrangement links TRBV19 to TRBJ2-3; 7 bases align to TRBD1. CDR3 size: 16 residues. Germline CDR1 and CDR2: LNHDA and SQIVND (reference sequence). Germline trimming cut 1 base from V and 0 bases from J; bases unmatched to any gene: 4.

The V gene is TRBV4-3, the J gene TRBJ1-1; weak D call: TRBD1 (5 bases). The CDR3 extends over 13 amino acids. The V end was cut by 4 bases, the J end by 5 bases, with 11 bases between. Germline V gene lookup returns CDR1 LGHNA and CDR2 YSLEER. The CDR3 loop is CASSRSRDTEAFF. CDR3 sequence (DNA): TGCGCCAGCAGCCGATCCAGGGATACTGAAGCTTTCTTT.

Ten or more counts support this clonotype. The V call is TRBV12-3 or TRBV12-4, the J call TRBJ2-3; D gene ambiguous. This CDR3 contains 14 residues. V was clipped by 7 bases and J by 2 bases, with 13 bases between them. The CDR3 bases are TGTGCCAGCACCCCGGCAGCATCCACAGATACGCAGTATTTT. Residues: CASTPAASTDTQYF.

This clonotype appeared many times. DNA of the CDR3: TGCAGTGCTAGGGGACTAGCGCCCAACACCGGGGAGCTGTTTTTT. Protein product: CSARGLAPNTGELFF. The chain recombines TRBV20-1 with TRBJ2-2; the match to TRBD2 covers 10 bases. Germline V gene sequence: CDR1 DFQATT, CDR2 SNEGSKA (reference sequence). Trimming took 3 bases from V and 2 from J; bases not matched to a gene: 3. The CDR3 has 15 residues.

This clonotype occurred many times. V gene TRBV27 combines with J gene TRBJ2-5, with no clear D. The CDR3 is 15 amino acids. The germline CDR1 and CDR2 sequences are MNHEY and SMNVEV (reference sequence). V lost 4 bases and J 0 bases, leaving 12 bases between the germline ends. This CDR3 reads CASSSPGRDQETQYF. CDR3 DNA sequence: TGTGCCAGCAGTTCGCCAGGCCGTGACCAAGAGACCCAGTACTTC.

This clonotype was seen repeatedly, ten times or more. J is TRBJ1-1 and V is TRBV7-6; D uncertain. This CDR3 comprises 11 residues. V lost 5 bases to trimming and J lost 7 bases, with 8 bases between them. Looked up from germline, CDR1 is SGHVS and CDR2 is FNYEAQ. The CDR3 here is CASSIGREAFF. Written as DNA, the CDR3 is TGTGCCAGCAGCATCGGACGTGAAGCTTTCTTT.